This is a list of T cell receptor beta chains from one sample in a study of cytomegalovirus exposure and HLA in healthy donors. Generated by immunoSEQ multiplex PCR, the TCRdb table keeps only in-frame clones and is missing some. There are around 140,000 clones in the sample; 75% to 80% occur only once, and roughly 4.3% lies in the top ten. Sample: PBMCs. The source is a male donor in good health and CMV-seronegative. The CDR3 runs from the conserved cysteine through the conserved F or W. The D gene is left open where the match is weak. Clone size is given for some rows only: seen once, a few or many times, or a class if the clone is expanded.

d_gene,v_gene,abundance,j_gene,CDR3aa,CDR3nt
-,TRBV25-1,-,TRBJ1-2,CASSDQGFGYTF,TGTGCCAGCAGTGATCAGGGTTTCGGCTACACCTTC
TRBD2,TRBV10-3,-,TRBJ2-3,CAIKLAGESDTQYF,TGTGCCATCAAACTAGCGGGAGAATCAGATACGCAGTATTTT
TRBD2,TRBV14,-,TRBJ2-3,CASSLIAGVGSDTQYF,TGTGCCAGCAGCCTTATAGCGGGAGTGGGTTCAGATACGCAGTATTTT
-,TRBV7-9,-,TRBJ2-7,CSSSSRGTYEQYF,TGTTCCAGCAGCTCGCGGGGCACCTACGAGCAGTACTTC
-,TRBV27,few,TRBJ2-3,CASSYSVADTQYF,TGTGCCAGCAGCTACTCCGTGGCAGATACGCAGTATTTT
-,TRBV25-1,-,TRBJ1-2,CASSEGPRGYTF,TGTGCCAGCAGTGAGGGGCCTCGAGGCTACACCTTC
TRBD2,TRBV19,-,TRBJ2-1,CASSAPRASGDEQFF,TGTGCCAGTAGTGCCCCCCGGGCTAGCGGGGATGAGCAGTTCTTC
-,TRBV7-6,once,TRBJ2-2,CASSGRLSRGLKNTGELFF,TGTGCCAGCAGCGGTCGCTTGAGTCGCGGTCTAAAGAACACCGGGGAGCTGTTTTTT
TRBD1,TRBV11-2,-,TRBJ1-1,CASSGQGAGNTEAFF,TGTGCCAGCAGCGGGCAGGGGGCGGGGAACACTGAAGCTTTCTTT
-,TRBV19,-,TRBJ2-7,CASSFSEGYEQYF,TGTGCCAGTAGTTTCTCTGAGGGCTACGAGCAGTACTTC
-,TRBV9,-,TRBJ2-3,CASSVGGSGRLDTQYF,TGTGCCAGCAGCGTAGGCGGTAGCGGAAGATTGGATACGCAGTATTTT
TRBD1,TRBV30,-,TRBJ2-6,CAWSLSPGQKSGANVLTF,TGTGCCTGGAGTCTATCCCCGGGACAGAAGTCTGGGGCCAACGTCCTGACTTTC
-,TRBV29-1,-,TRBJ1-1,CSVGGALGGTEAFF,TGCAGCGTTGGCGGGGCGCTCGGGGGCACTGAAGCTTTCTTT
TRBD2,TRBV4-3,few,TRBJ2-3,CASSRGRGIDTQYF,TGCGCCAGCAGCCGCGGGAGGGGGATAGATACGCAGTATTTT
TRBD1,TRBV7-2,-,TRBJ2-7,CASSSGTGSSYEQYF,TGTGCCAGCAGCTCCGGGACAGGAAGCTCCTACGAGCAGTACTTC
TRBD1,TRBV7-2,-,TRBJ2-4,CASSFSPRRQGKNSQYF,TGTGCCAGCAGCTTCTCCCCCCGGCGACAGGGGAAAAACAGTCAGTACTTC
-,TRBV18,few,TRBJ2-3,CASSKGRGADTQYF,TGTGCCAGCTCGAAGGGCAGGGGAGCAGATACGCAGTATTTT
TRBD2,TRBV6-5,-,TRBJ2-7,CASSRGGYEQYF,TGTGCCAGTTCCCGGGGGGGATACGAGCAGTACTTC
TRBD2,TRBV9,-,TRBJ2-1,CASSVGGVGLDIYEQFF,TGTGCCAGCAGCGTAGGAGGGGTGGGACTAGACATATATGAGCAGTTCTTC
TRBD2,TRBV4-1,once,TRBJ2-7,CASSPSPVSGRAYEQYF,TGCGCCAGCAGCCCGTCGCCAGTTAGCGGGAGGGCCTACGAGCAGTACTTC
TRBD2,TRBV11-3,-,TRBJ2-1,CASSRRTSGGYNEQFF,TGTGCCAGCAGCCGCCGGACTAGCGGGGGATACAATGAGCAGTTCTTC
-,TRBV5-1,-,TRBJ1-2,CASTSSGGDGYTF,TGCGCCAGCACCTCCAGTGGAGGAGACGGCTACACCTTC
-,TRBV5-1,few,TRBJ2-1,CASSLETGVVNEQFF,TGCGCCAGCAGCTTGGAGACGGGAGTAGTCAATGAGCAGTTCTTC
-,TRBV2,-,TRBJ2-7,CASRIRGGKSYEQYF,TGTGCCAGCAGGATCCGTGGGGGGAAGTCCTACGAGCAGTACTTC
TRBD1,TRBV10-2,-,TRBJ2-6,CASSESNTIDRDHRSGANVLTF,TGCGCCAGCAGTGAGTCCAATACCATCGACAGGGATCATCGCTCTGGGGCCAACGTCCTGACTTTC
TRBD1,TRBV18,-,TRBJ1-1,CASSPRDRTRGYTEAFF,TGTGCCAGCTCACCCCGGGACAGGACCAGGGGGTACACTGAAGCTTTCTTT
TRBD1,TRBV7-9,-,TRBJ2-7,CASSHRGVYEQYF,TGTGCCAGCAGCCACAGGGGAGTCTACGAGCAGTACTTC
TRBD1,TRBV19,-,TRBJ1-6,CASSRDRGTNSPLHF,TGTGCCAGTAGTCGGGACAGGGGAACGAATTCACCCCTCCACTTT
TRBD2,TRBV9,-,TRBJ2-5,CASSGRVTSGRPQETQYF,TGTGCCAGCAGCGGGAGGGTTACTAGCGGGAGGCCCCAAGAGACCCAGTACTTC
-,TRBV6-5,-,TRBJ2-2,CASSWTAANTGELFF,TGTGCCAGCAGTTGGACAGCCGCGAACACCGGGGAGCTGTTTTTT
TRBD2,TRBV4-3,-,TRBJ2-7,CASSRLAGGPYEQYF,TGCGCCAGCAGCCGACTAGCGGGGGGGCCCTACGAGCAGTACTTC
TRBD2,TRBV18,-,TRBJ2-3,CASSPPGLAGDTQYF,TGTGCCAGCTCACCACCGGGACTAGCTGGGGATACGCAGTATTTT
TRBD1,TRBV18,-,TRBJ1-6,CASSPQQPGQGTNSPLHF,TGTGCCAGCTCACCACAGCAGCCGGGACAGGGGACTAATTCACCCCTCCACTTT
TRBD1,TRBV18,-,TRBJ1-1,CASSTTTGGAEAFF,TGTGCCAGCTCAACAACCACAGGGGGGGCTGAAGCTTTCTTT
-,TRBV7-6,-,TRBJ2-1,CASSLRSGHIPYNEQFF,TGTGCCAGCAGCCTCCGTTCGGGACACATCCCATACAATGAGCAGTTCTTC
TRBD2,TRBV7-2,-,TRBJ2-3,CASSLHLGLAGSTDTQYF,TGTGCCAGCAGTCTCCATCTCGGACTAGCGGGATCCACAGATACGCAGTATTTT
-,TRBV19,-,TRBJ2-3,CASSMTGISTDTQYF,TGTGCCAGTAGTATGACCGGGATCAGCACAGATACGCAGTATTTT
TRBD2,TRBV7-2,-,TRBJ2-5,CASSPRTSIQETQYF,TGTGCCAGCAGCCCGAGGACTAGCATACAAGAGACCCAGTACTTC
-,TRBV18,-,TRBJ1-5,CASSPIQQSNNQPQHF,TGTGCCAGCTCACCAATCCAACAGAGTAACAATCAGCCCCAGCATTTT
TRBD1,TRBV2,-,TRBJ2-7,CASGQGGGEQYF,TGTGCCAGCGGACAGGGCGGAGGGGAGCAGTACTTC
-,TRBV7-8,-,TRBJ2-5,CASSLSGRRETQYF,TGTGCCAGCAGCTTGTCCGGGAGACGGGAGACCCAGTACTTC